The 12 T cell receptor beta chains below come from one sample, sequenced in a study of cytomegalovirus exposure and HLA in healthy donors. The PCR made use of 60 Vbeta and 13 Jbeta primers. Produced via immunoSEQ multiplex PCR; TCRdb's table is partial and in-frame only. This sample has some 170,000 clones, with about 72% found just once. Material: PBMCs. Receptor source: a human donor in good health.

In nucleotides, the CDR3 is TGTGCCAGCCGGGATCACTTCAATGAAAAACTGTTTTTT. It encodes CASRDHFNEKLFF. This chain joins TRBV6-5 and TRBJ1-4; no clear D. CDR1 and CDR2 from the germline V gene are MNHEY and SVGAGI. CDR3 length equals 13 residues. V was clipped by 8 bases and J by 5 bases, with 12 bases between them.

The gene calls are TRBV29-1 and TRBJ2-5, with 7 bases lining up with TRBD1. Trimming took 6 bases from V and 2 from J; bases not matched to a gene: 15. CDR3 size: 16 residues. Germline CDR1 is SQVTM and CDR2 is ANQGSEA. In nucleotides, the CDR3 is TGCAGCGTGGAGCCCTTACTAAGGACAGGTCAAGAGACCCAGTACTTC. It specifies CSVEPLLRTGQETQYF.

The chain recombines TRBV27 with TRBJ2-2; D remains ambiguous. This CDR3 comprises 17 residues. Germline-derived CDR1 and CDR2 are MNHEY and SMNVEV (reference sequence). V lost 9 bases and J 0 bases, leaving 20 bases between the germline ends. The CDR3 DNA reads as TGTGCCAGTAAGGAATCCCTGGGCGACGCGAACACCGGGGAGCTGTTTTTT. Translating gives CASKESLGDANTGELFF.

The rearrangement joins TRBV19 to TRBJ1-5; possibly TRBD1 for D (6 bases). This CDR3 comprises 14 residues. Germline CDR1 is LNHDA and CDR2 is SQIVND (reference sequence). Trimming removed 7 bases at V and 3 bases at J, with 13 bases between. Written as DNA, the CDR3 is TGTGCCAGTACCCATCAGGGGAACAATCAGCCCCAGCATTTT. Amino acid sequence: CASTHQGNNQPQHF.

The genes are TRBV18 and TRBJ1-2; D possibly corresponds to TRBD1 (5 bases). The CDR3 runs to 16 residues. Trimming took 1 base from V and 4 from J, leaving 16 bases between them. Germline V gene lookup returns CDR1 KGHSH and CDR2 LQKENI. The CDR3: CASSPQGLTGFYGYTF. CDR3 coding DNA: TGTGCCAGCTCACCACAGGGGTTAACGGGTTTCTATGGCTACACCTTC.

The chain uses TRBV9 and TRBJ2-1; 14 bases fit TRBD2. Trimming removed 4 bases from V and 7 bases from J; junction bases left unmatched: 10. Per the germline V gene, CDR1 is SGDLS and CDR2 is YYNGEE. The CDR3 totals 17 residues. CDR3 nucleotides: TGTGCCAGCAGCTTCCCGACTAGCGGGGGGGCAAGGAATGAGCAGTTCTTC. It codes for CASSFPTSGGARNEQFF. The variable domain in full, with the rest retrieved from reference TRBV9 and TRBJ2-1, is DSGVTQTPKHLITATGQRVTLRCSPRSGDLSVYWYQQSLDQGLQFLIQYYNGEERAKGNILERFSAQQFPDLHSELNLSSLELGDSALYFCASSFPTSGGARNEQFFGPGTRLTVL.

The genes are TRBV10-3 and TRBJ2-3; D unclear. The CDR3 is 13 residues long. The V and J ends lost 2 bases and 2 bases respectively, with 5 bases between them. Germline V gene data show CDR1 as ENHRY and CDR2 as SYGVKD. In DNA form, the CDR3 reads TGTGCCATCAGTGAGGGCCACACAGATACGCAGTATTTT. This gives the protein CAISEGHTDTQYF.

This chain joins TRBV9 and TRBJ1-1; D is uncertain. This CDR3 region has 14 residues. With 2 bases removed from V and 1 base from J, the gap between germline ends came to 9 bases. The germline gives CDR1 SGDLS, CDR2 YYNGEE. CDR3 sequence (DNA): TGTGCCAGCAGCGTCGGCACTACGAACACTGAAGCTTTCTTT. Translation: CASSVGTTNTEAFF. The variable domain in full, with the rest retrieved from reference TRBV9 and TRBJ1-1, is DSGVTQTPKHLITATGQRVTLRCSPRSGDLSVYWYQQSLDQGLQFLIQYYNGEERAKGNILERFSAQQFPDLHSELNLSSLELGDSALYFCASSVGTTNTEAFFGQGTRLTVV.

The rearrangement uses TRBV27 and TRBJ2-5; maybe TRBD2 (5 bases). Germline lookup yields CDR1 MNHEY and CDR2 SMNVEV (reference sequence). This CDR3 has 15 amino acids. V was trimmed by 7 bases and J by 5 bases, leaving 20 bases between them. The CDR3 region is CASTSYRLAGETQYF. Written as DNA, the CDR3 is TGTGCCAGCACGTCCTATAGGCTAGCCGGGGAGACCCAGTACTTC.

The rearrangement links TRBV30 to TRBJ1-1; weak D call: TRBD1 (5 bases). CDR1 is GTSNPN and CDR2 is SVGIG in the germline V gene (reference sequence). CDR3 length equals 15 residues. Trimming took off 5 bases at V and 0 bases at J, with 16 bases between the two ends. Here the CDR3 DNA reads TGTGCCTGGGAGATTGGGGGGGGTGTGAACACTGAAGCTTTCTTT. Its translation: CAWEIGGGVNTEAFF.

Regarding this clone: At the DNA level, this CDR3 is encoded by other sequences in the same sample as well. This rearrangement joins TRBV5-1 to TRBJ2-2; possible D gene TRBD1, 7 bases. V gave up 4 bases and J gave up 9 bases, with 22 bases separating them. Per the germline V gene, CDR1 is SGHRS and CDR2 is YFSETQ. This CDR3 has 16 amino acids. The CDR3 DNA reads TGCGCCAGCAGCCGCCGCGGGACAGCGGCTCTGCGGGAGCTGTTTTTT. Protein: CASSRRGTAALRELFF.

This clone showed up just a few times. The V call is TRBV6-5, the J call TRBJ1-1; D is uncertain. CDR3 length equals 15 residues. Trimming left V 0 bases short and J 0 bases short, with 8 bases between. Germline CDR1 and CDR2: MNHEY and SVGAGI. CDR3 region: CASSYSPALNTEAFF. The CDR3 nucleotides read TGTGCCAGCAGTTACTCGCCTGCGTTGAACACTGAAGCTTTCTTT.